Following are 2 T cell receptor beta chains from one sample sequenced in a study of tumor-infiltrating lymphocytes in oesophageal squamous cell carcinoma. TCRdb redid the calling of the PCR reads with MiXCR, one entry per CDR3 protein. The profile shows 15,000 to 20,000 distinct CDR3 sequences, less than 50% of them singletons. The sequenced sample was normal esophageal tissue next to the tumor. The receptors come from a female donor with esophageal squamous cell carcinoma.

This chain uses TRBV7-2 with TRBJ2-3, with D perhaps matching TRBD1 (6 bases). The closer fit of TRBJ2-1 to the DNA end suggests the J call may be wrong. Germline V gene sequence: CDR1 SGHTA, CDR2 FQGNSA. The CDR3 extends over 15 amino acids. The CDR3 here is CASKSTNTRGNEQFF. The CDR3 region has the DNA TGTGCCAGCAAAAGCACAAATACCAGGGGCAATGAGCAGTTCTTC.

The chain has TRBV6-8 and TRBJ2-7; 7 bases are a match to TRBD2. The germline gives CDR1 MNHGY, CDR2 SAAAGT. Trimming at V came to 5 bases and at J to 3 bases, leaving 13 bases not matched to a gene. The CDR3 covers 16 residues. The CDR3 here is CASSPLGGRADYEQYF. Written as DNA, the CDR3 is TGTGCCAGCAGTCCCCTTGGGGGGAGGGCCGACTACGAGCAGTACTTC.